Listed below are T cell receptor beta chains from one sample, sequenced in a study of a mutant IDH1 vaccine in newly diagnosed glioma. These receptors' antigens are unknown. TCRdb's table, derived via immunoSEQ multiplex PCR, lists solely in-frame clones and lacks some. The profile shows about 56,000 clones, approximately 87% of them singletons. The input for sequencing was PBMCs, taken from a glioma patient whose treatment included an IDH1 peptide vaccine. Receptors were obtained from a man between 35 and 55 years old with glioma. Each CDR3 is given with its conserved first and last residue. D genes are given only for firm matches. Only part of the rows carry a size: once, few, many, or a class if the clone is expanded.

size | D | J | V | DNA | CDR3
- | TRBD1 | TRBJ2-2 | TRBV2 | TGTGCCAGCGGGGGACAGGGGTCCGGGGAGCTGTTTTTT | CASGGQGSGELFF
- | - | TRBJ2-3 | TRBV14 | TGTGCCAGCAGCCAGCTCCCCTCGGGATGGGTGACAGATACGCAGTATTTT | CASSQLPSGWVTDTQYF
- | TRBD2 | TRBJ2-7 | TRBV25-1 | TGTGCCACCCGGGGCAGCGGGGCGTCCTACGAGCAGTACTTC | CATRGSGASYEQYF
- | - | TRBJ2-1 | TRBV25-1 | TGTGCCAGCAGTGATAGGCAGGGGTGGAATGAGCAGTTCTTC | CASSDRQGWNEQFF
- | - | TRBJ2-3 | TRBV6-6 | TGTGCCAGCAAACTAGGCCCAGATACGCAGTATTTT | CASKLGPDTQYF
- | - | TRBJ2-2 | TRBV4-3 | TGCGCCAGCAGCCTAGATTGGGGGCGCCACACCGGGGAGCTGTTTTTT | CASSLDWGRHTGELFF
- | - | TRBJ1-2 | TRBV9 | TGTGCCAGCAGCGTCGGGAGGGGAGGTGGCTACACCTTC | CASSVGRGGGYTF
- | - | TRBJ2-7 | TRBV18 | TGTGCCAGCTCACTTAACGGGGCGGGGGCAGGAGAGCAGTACTTC | CASSLNGAGAGEQYF
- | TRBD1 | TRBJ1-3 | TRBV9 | TGTGCCAGCAGCGAACGACAGGGGAGGGGAAACACCATATATTTT | CASSERQGRGNTIYF
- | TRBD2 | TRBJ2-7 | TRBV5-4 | TGTGCCAGCAGCTCGGGACTAGCCTACGAGCAGTACTTC | CASSSGLAYEQYF
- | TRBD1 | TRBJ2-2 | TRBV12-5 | TGTGCTAGTGGTTACTTGACAGGGCCCACCGGGGAGCTGTTTTTT | CASGYLTGPTGELFF
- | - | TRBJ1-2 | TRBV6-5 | TGTGCCAGCAGTAGGGGGGCCCGCAGCGGCTACACCTTC | CASSRGARSGYTF
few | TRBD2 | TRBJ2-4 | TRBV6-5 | TGTGCCAGCAGTTACTCGGCTAGCGGGGCCAAAAACATTCAGTACTTC | CASSYSASGAKNIQYF
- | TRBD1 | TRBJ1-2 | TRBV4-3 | TGCGCCAGCAGCCAATCAGGGGGTGGCTATGGCTACACCTTC | CASSQSGGGYGYTF